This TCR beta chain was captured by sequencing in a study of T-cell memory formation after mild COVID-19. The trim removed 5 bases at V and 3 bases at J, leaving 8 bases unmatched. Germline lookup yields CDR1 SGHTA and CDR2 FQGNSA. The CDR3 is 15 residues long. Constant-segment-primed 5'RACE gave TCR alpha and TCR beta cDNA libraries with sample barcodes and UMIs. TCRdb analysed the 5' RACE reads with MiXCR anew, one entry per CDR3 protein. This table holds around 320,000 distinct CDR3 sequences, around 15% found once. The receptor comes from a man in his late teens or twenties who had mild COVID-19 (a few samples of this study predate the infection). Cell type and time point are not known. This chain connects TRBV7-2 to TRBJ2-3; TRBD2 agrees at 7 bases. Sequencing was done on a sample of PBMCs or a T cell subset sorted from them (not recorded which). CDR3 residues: CASSRLGGRTDTQYF. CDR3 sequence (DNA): TGTGCCAGCAGCCGCCTGGGAGGGAGGACAGATACGCAGTATTTT.